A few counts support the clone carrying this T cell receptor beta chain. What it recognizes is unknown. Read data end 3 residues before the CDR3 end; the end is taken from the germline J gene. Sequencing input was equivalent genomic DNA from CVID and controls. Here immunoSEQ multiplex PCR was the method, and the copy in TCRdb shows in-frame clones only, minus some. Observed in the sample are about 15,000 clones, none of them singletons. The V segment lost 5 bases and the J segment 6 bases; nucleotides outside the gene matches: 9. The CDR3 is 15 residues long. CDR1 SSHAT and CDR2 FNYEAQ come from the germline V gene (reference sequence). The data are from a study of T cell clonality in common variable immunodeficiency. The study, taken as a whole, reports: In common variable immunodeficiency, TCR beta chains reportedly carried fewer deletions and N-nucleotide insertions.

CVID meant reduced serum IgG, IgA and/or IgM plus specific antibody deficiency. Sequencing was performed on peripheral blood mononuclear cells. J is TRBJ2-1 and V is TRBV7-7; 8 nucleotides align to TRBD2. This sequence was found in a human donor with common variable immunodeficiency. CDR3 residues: CASSQGTSRGNEQFF. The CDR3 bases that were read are TGTGCCAGCAGCCAAGGGACTAGTAGAGGCAATGAG.